The 20 T cell receptor beta chains below come from one sample, sequenced in a study of T-cell memory formation after mild COVID-19 (dated by TCRdb to the early 2020s). The library was obtained by 5' RACE. The run used an Illumina NovaSeq 6000. Using fastp at Q25 and MiXCR, TCRdb reprocessed the public reads and kept productive beta chains. Every distinct CDR3 protein forms one entry, paired with its most common genes and DNA. This sample has around 250,000 distinct CDR3 sequences in its table, and 15% to 20% of those were observed once. Of the sample, roughly 25% is held by the ten largest clones. Material for sequencing was PBMCs or a T cell subset sorted from them (not recorded which). The receptors were gathered from a man aged 18 to 29 who had mild COVID-19 (a few samples of this study predate the infection). The sample titles of this study are shuffled in the database, so cell type and time point are left out; the donor was told from shared clones.

This clonotype came up a few times. The V call is TRBV6-5, the J call TRBJ2-7; 9 bases are a match to TRBD1. Per the germline V gene, CDR1 is MNHEY and CDR2 is SVGAGI. This CDR3 contains 14 residues. After removal of 11 bases from V and 4 bases from J, the junction contained 12 bases not matched to a gene. The CDR3 nucleotides read TGTGCCGTAGCCCCGGGACAGGGTTCGTACGAGCAGTACTTC. This encodes CAVAPGQGSYEQYF.

The chain combines TRBV5-1 with TRBJ2-3; D may match TRBD1 or TRBD2 (6 bases each). Trimming left V 5 bases short and J 3 bases short, with 13 bases between. This CDR3 is built from 14 residues. Per the germline V gene, CDR1 is SGHRS and CDR2 is YFSETQ. The CDR3 nucleotides are TGCGCCAGCAGTGAGGGGGAGGTGACAGATACGCAGTATTTT. Its protein product is CASSEGEVTDTQYF.

The V call is TRBV6-6, the J call TRBJ1-1, with a tentative D call TRBD1 (6 bases). V was cut by 0 bases and J by 6 bases, with 11 bases left in between. Germline values: CDR1 MNHNY, CDR2 SVGAGI (reference sequence). The CDR3 runs 14 residues. CDR3 coding DNA: TGTGCCAGCAGTTACTCTCAGGGGAAGGCTGAAGCTTTCTTT. The encoded protein is CASSYSQGKAEAFF.

The V call is TRBV18, the J call TRBJ2-5; D not certain. The CDR3 length is 14 residues. Germline V gives CDR1 KGHSH, CDR2 LQKENI. V lost 3 bases and J lost 2, with 10 bases in between. In DNA, the CDR3 is TGTGCCAGCTCACCGCGGACGCAACAAGAGACCCAGTACTTC. Its protein is CASSPRTQQETQYF.

As regards this clonotype: This may stem from a read error, because a much larger clone lies one nucleotide away. The V gene is TRBV5-1, the J gene TRBJ1-5; D is ambiguous. The length of the CDR3 is 14 residues. Germline values: CDR1 SGHRS, CDR2 YFSETQ. The CDR3 DNA reads TGCGCCAGCAGCTTGGAAGCGGGGAATCATCCCCAGCATTTT. It specifies CASSLEAGNHPQHF.

This clonotype was counted many times. This chain uses TRBV10-3 with TRBJ1-6, with TRBD1 identical over 9 bases. Germline-derived CDR1 and CDR2 are ENHRY and SYGVKD. The CDR3 totals 14 residues. The V and J ends lost 3 bases and 14 bases, in that order; junction bases with no gene match: 8. CDR3 bases: TGTGCCATCAGTGACGGACAGGGGATTTCGGCCCTCCACTTT. Its translation is CAISDGQGISALHF.

The V gene is TRBV24-1, the J gene TRBJ2-6; no definite D call. Germline CDR1 reads KGHDR; CDR2 reads SFDVKD. Trimming cost V 5 bases and J 0 bases, with 19 bases left between them. The CDR3 totals 19 residues. The CDR3 DNA reads TGTGCCACCAGTGCCCAGACTGGCCGGATTAGCTCTGGGGCCAACGTCCTGACTTTC. Its translation is CATSAQTGRISSGANVLTF.

This clonotype occurred many times. The chain links TRBV7-3 to TRBJ2-2; TRBD2 aligns across 10 bases. The CDR3 runs 21 residues. J lost 6 bases, V lost 5 bases, and 24 bases had no gene match. The germline CDR1 and CDR2 sequences are SGHTA and FQGTGA. The CDR3 region has the DNA TGTGCCAGCAGCCCCCTACCCCCTAGCGGGGGCCGAGGAGGGACCGCCGGGGAGCTGTTTTTT. Amino acid sequence: CASSPLPPSGGRGGTAGELFF.

This rearrangement joins TRBV10-3 to TRBJ1-1; D gene ambiguous. This CDR3 is 13 amino acids long. Trimming pared 4 bases from V and 1 base from J, leaving 7 bases between. Germline V gene sequence: CDR1 ENHRY, CDR2 SYGVKD. CDR3 coding DNA: TGTGCCATCAGTGGAGGGTCGAACACTGAAGCTTTCTTT. As protein: CAISGGSNTEAFF.

This clonotype was seen more than once but under ten times. This sequence joins TRBV20-1 and TRBJ2-5; no clear D gene. The CDR3 has 12 residues. The V gene's germline CDR1 is DFQATT and CDR2 SNEGSKA (reference sequence). The V and J ends lost 1 base and 11 bases respectively, with 14 bases between them. In DNA, the CDR3 is TGCAGTGCTAGAGTCGGCGAAGTGGTGCAGTACTTC. Translated, it gives CSARVGEVVQYF.

The rearrangement joins TRBV5-4 to TRBJ1-4, with D unresolved. Germline V gene lookup returns CDR1 SGHNT and CDR2 YYREEE (reference sequence). CDR3 size: 15 residues. Trimming took 0 bases from V and 8 from J, leaving 14 bases between them. In DNA form, the CDR3 reads TGTGCCAGCAGCTTGGTGGGATCTGGAGGGGAAAAACTGTTTTTT. This codes for CASSLVGSGGEKLFF. Variable domain in full (rest from reference TRBV5-4 and TRBJ1-4): ETGVTQSPTHLIKTRGQQVTLRCSSQSGHNTVSWYQQALGQGPQFIFQYYREEENGRGNFPPRFSGLQFPNYSSELNVNALELDDSALYLCASSLVGSGGEKLFFGSGTQLSVL.

This clonotype was seen more than once but under ten times. The V gene is TRBV4-1, the J gene TRBJ2-5; D is perhaps TRBD2 (6 bases). Trimming cost V 5 bases and J 1 base, with 14 bases left between them. CDR1 is MGHRA, CDR2 YSYEKL, per germline. The CDR3 runs to 15 residues. The CDR3 loop is CASSGIGGVQETQYF. CDR3 nucleotides: TGCGCCAGCAGCGGGATCGGCGGGGTCCAAGAGACCCAGTACTTC.

Comments on this clonotype: One junction end disagrees with the germline gene, perhaps due to a read error. The rearrangement links TRBV5-6 to TRBJ1-2; 7 nucleotides agree with TRBD1. CDR1 and CDR2 (germline): SGHDT, YYEEEE. The CDR3 has 14 amino acids. This CDR3 is CDSSPGTVTYGYTF. In nucleotides, the CDR3 is TGTGACAGCAGCCCCGGGACAGTAACCTATGGCTACACCTTC.

The V and J genes are TRBV5-1 and TRBJ1-2; perhaps TRBD1 as D (5 bases). The germline V gene has CDR1 SGHRS and CDR2 YFSETQ. Trimming stripped 3 bases from V and 6 bases from J, with 30 bases between. The CDR3 sequence is 19 residues long. CDR3 sequence (DNA): TGCGCCAGCAGCTGGAGCTGGGGGGTTGGAGGAGAGCTAACGAATGGCTACACCTTC. Its protein product is CASSWSWGVGGELTNGYTF.

In its sample, this clonotype was seen many times. The chain joins TRBV7-2 to TRBJ1-5; TRBD1 is a possible D gene (5 bases). The CDR3 covers 15 residues. Germline V gives CDR1 SGHTA, CDR2 FQGNSA. V lost 1 base and J 5 bases, leaving 12 bases between the germline ends. CDR3 residues: CASSLGSRADQPQHF. CDR3 nucleotide sequence: TGTGCCAGCAGCTTAGGGTCCAGGGCGGATCAGCCCCAGCATTTT.

This clonotype has just a few counts. This chain uses TRBV11-3 with TRBJ2-5; D remains ambiguous. This CDR3 is built from 13 residues. Germline CDR1 and CDR2: SGHNT and YENEEA. The V end was cut by 6 bases, the J end by 3 bases, with 11 bases between. The CDR3, as DNA: TGTGCCAGCAGGGCCGGGCCCGAAGAGACCCAGTACTTC. It is translated as CASRAGPEETQYF.

V usage is TRBV6-2 or TRBV6-3 and J usage is TRBJ1-2, with a tentative D call TRBD1 (6 bases). Germline assignment: CDR1 MNHEY and CDR2 SVGEGT. The CDR3 is 12 amino acids. V was pared by 7 bases and J by 3 bases, with 9 bases between. CDR3 sequence (DNA): TGTGCCAGCACCAGACAGGACTATGGCTACACCTTC. It translates to CASTRQDYGYTF.

This clonotype has ten or more counts. The V gene is TRBV3-1, the J gene TRBJ2-5, with unresolved D. Germline values: CDR1 LGHDT, CDR2 YNNKEL (reference sequence). V gave up 6 bases and J gave up 1 base, with 9 bases separating them. The CDR3 is 13 amino acids. The DNA of the CDR3 is TGTGCCAGCAGTCGGTGGGGCCAAGAGACCCAGTACTTC. Encoded protein: CASSRWGQETQYF.

This clonotype was counted only a few times. The CDR3 protein is CSARGVSGGTDTQYF. For the CDR3, the DNA is TGCAGTGCTAGAGGGGTTAGCGGAGGCACAGATACGCAGTATTTT. This chain links TRBV20-1 with TRBJ2-3; D possibly corresponds to TRBD2 (6 bases). The V end lost 1 base, the J end lost 1 base, and 12 bases lay between the germline ends. This CDR3 comprises 15 residues. Germline V gives CDR1 DFQATT, CDR2 SNEGSKA (reference sequence).

The chain uses TRBV4-3 and TRBJ2-3; a weak D match, TRBD2 (7 bases). V lost 0 bases, J lost 8 bases, and 12 bases lay in between. This CDR3 is built from 14 residues. CDR1 and CDR2 (germline): LGHNA, YSLEER. The CDR3 nucleotides read TGCGCCAGCAGCCAAGAGGGGGGGGCGTTTACGCAGTATTTT. This codes for CASSQEGGAFTQYF.